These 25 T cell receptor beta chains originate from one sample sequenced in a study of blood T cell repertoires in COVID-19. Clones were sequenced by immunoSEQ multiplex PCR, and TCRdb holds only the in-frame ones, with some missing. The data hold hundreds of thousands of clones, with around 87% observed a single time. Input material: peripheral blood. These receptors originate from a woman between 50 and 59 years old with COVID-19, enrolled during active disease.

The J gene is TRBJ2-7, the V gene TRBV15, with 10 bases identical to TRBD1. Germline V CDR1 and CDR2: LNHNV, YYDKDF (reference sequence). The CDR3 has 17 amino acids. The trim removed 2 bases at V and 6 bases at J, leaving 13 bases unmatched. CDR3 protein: CATSRSRGGTGVSEQYF. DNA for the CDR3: TGTGCCACCAGCAGATCCCGGGGCGGGACAGGGGTCAGCGAGCAGTACTTC.

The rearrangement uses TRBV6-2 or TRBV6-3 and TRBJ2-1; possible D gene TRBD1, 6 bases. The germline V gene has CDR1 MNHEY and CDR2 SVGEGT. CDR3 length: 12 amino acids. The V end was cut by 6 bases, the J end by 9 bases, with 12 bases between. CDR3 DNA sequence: TGTGCCAGCAGCCTGGGGGCGGGTGAGCAGTTCTTC. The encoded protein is CASSLGAGEQFF.

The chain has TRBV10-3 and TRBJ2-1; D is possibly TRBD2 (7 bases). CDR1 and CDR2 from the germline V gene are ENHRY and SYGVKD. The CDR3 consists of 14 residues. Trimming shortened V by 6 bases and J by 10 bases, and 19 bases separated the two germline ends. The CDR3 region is CAIREEQGGWEQFF. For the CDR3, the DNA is TGTGCCATCAGGGAGGAACAGGGAGGGTGGGAGCAGTTCTTC.

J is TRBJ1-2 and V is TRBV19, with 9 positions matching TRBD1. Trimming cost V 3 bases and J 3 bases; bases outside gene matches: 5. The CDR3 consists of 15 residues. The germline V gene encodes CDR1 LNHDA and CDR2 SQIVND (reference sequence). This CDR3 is CASSMVTGGDYGYTF. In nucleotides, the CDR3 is TGTGCCAGTAGTATGGTAACAGGGGGCGACTATGGCTACACCTTC.

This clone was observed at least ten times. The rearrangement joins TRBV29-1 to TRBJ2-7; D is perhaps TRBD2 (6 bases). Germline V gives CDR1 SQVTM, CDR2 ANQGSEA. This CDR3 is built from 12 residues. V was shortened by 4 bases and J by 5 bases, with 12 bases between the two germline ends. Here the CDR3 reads CSVVGGTHEQYF. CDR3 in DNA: TGCAGCGTTGTTGGCGGGACCCACGAGCAGTACTTC.

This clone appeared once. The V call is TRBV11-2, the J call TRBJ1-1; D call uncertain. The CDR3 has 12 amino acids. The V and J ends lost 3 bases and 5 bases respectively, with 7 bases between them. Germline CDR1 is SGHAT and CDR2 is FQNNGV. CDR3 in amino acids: CASSFSVTEAFF. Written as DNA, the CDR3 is TGTGCCAGCAGCTTCAGCGTTACTGAAGCTTTCTTT.

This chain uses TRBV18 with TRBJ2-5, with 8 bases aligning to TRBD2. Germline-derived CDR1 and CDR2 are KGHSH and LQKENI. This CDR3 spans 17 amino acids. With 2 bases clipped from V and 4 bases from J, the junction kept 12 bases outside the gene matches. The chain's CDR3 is CASSPFKRELSIETQYF. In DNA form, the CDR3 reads TGTGCCAGCTCACCATTCAAGCGGGAGCTGTCTATAGAGACCCAGTACTTC.

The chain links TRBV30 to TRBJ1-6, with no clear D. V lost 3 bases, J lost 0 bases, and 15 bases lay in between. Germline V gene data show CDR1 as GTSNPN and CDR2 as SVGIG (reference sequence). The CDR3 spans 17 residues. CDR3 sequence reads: CAWRSLEASSYNSPLHF. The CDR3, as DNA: TGTGCCTGGAGGTCGTTGGAAGCTAGCTCCTATAATTCACCCCTCCACTTT.

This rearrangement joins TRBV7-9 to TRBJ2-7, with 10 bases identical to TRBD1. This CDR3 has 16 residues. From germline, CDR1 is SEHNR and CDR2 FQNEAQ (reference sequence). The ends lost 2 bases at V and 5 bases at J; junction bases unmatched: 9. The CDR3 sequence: CASSLIGTGERNEQYF. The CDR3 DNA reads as TGTGCCAGCAGCTTAATCGGGACAGGGGAGAGGAACGAGCAGTACTTC.

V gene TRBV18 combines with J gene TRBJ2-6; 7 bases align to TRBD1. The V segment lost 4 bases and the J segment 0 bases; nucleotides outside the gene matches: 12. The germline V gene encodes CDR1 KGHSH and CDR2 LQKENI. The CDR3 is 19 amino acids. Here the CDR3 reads CASSRSTGTVLSGANVLTF. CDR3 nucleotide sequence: TGTGCCAGCTCACGATCAACCGGGACAGTCCTCTCTGGGGCCAACGTCCTGACTTTC. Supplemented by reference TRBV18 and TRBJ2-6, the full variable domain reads NAGVMQNPRHLVRRRGQEARLRCSPMKGHSHVYWYRQLPEEGLKFMVYLQKENIIDESGMPKERFSAEFPKEGPSILRIQQVVRGDSAAYFCASSRSTGTVLSGANVLTFGAGSRLTVL.

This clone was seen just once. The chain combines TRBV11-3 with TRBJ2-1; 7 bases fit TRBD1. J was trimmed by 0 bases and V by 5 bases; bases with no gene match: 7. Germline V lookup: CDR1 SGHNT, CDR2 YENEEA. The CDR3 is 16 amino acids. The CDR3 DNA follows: TGTGCCAGCAGCGCCGCAAGGGACAGCTCCTACAATGAGCAGTTCTTC. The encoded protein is CASSAARDSSYNEQFF.

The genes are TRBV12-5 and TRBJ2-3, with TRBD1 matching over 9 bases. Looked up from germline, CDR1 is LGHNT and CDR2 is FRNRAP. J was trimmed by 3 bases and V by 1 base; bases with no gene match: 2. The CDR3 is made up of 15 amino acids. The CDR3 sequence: CASGLGDRGTDTQYF. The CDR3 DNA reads TGTGCTAGTGGTTTGGGTGACAGGGGGACAGATACGCAGTATTTT.

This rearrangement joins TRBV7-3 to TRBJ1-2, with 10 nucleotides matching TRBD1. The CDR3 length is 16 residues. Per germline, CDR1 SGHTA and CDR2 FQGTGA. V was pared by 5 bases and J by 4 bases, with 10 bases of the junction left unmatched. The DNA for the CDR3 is TGTGCCAGCAGCCCTAAACCCCGACAGGGGGCCTATGGCTACACCTTC. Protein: CASSPKPRQGAYGYTF. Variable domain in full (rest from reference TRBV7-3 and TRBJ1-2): GAGVSQTPSNKVTEKGKYVELRCDPISGHTALYWYRQSLGQGPEFLIYFQGTGAADDSGLPNDRFFAVRPEGSVSTLKIQRTERGDSAVYLCASSPKPRQGAYGYTFGSGTRLTVV.

The CDR3: CASRRDWGIDTQYF. The CDR3 DNA follows: TGTGCCAGCAGGCGGGACTGGGGGATAGATACGCAGTATTTT. This chain uses TRBV2 with TRBJ2-3; D possibly corresponds to TRBD2 (6 bases). The germline V gene encodes CDR1 SNHLY and CDR2 FYNNEI. The length of the CDR3 is 14 residues. Trimming shortened V by 6 bases and J by 5 bases, and 15 bases separated the two germline ends.

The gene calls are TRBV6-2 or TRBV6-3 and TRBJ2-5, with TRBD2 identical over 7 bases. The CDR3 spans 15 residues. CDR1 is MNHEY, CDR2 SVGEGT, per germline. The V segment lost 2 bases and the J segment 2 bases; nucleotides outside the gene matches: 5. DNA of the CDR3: TGTGCCAGCAGTTACCGCGGACTAGGACAAGAGACCCAGTACTTC. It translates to CASSYRGLGQETQYF.

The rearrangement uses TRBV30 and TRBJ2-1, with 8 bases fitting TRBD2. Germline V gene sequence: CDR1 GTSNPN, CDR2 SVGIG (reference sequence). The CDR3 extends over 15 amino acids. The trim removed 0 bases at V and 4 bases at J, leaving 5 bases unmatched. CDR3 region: CAWSVGSGIYNEQFF. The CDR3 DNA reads TGTGCCTGGAGTGTCGGTAGCGGGATATACAATGAGCAGTTCTTC.

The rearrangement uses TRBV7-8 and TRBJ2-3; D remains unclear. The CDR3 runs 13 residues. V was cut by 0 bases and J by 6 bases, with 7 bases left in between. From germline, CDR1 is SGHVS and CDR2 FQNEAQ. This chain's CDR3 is CASSLALLDTQYF. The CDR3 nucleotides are TGTGCCAGCAGCTTAGCCCTTTTGGATACGCAGTATTTT.

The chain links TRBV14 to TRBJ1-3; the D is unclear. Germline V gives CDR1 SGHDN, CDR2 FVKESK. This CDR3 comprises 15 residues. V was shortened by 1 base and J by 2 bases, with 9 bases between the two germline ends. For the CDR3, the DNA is TGTGCCAGCAGCCAAGGAAGAGGTCCTGGAAACACCATATATTTT. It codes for CASSQGRGPGNTIYF.

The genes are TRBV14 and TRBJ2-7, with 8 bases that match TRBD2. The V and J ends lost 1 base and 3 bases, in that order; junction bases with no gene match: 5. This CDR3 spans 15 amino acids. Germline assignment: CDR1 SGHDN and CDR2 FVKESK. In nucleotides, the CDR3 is TGTGCCAGCAGCCAAGCGCTAGCGGGTCGCTACGAGCAGTACTTC. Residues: CASSQALAGRYEQYF.

The CDR3 DNA reads TGTGCCAGCAGCCCAAGTCCCGGGTCTCCCTATGGCTACACCTTC. It is translated as CASSPSPGSPYGYTF. The chain joins TRBV5-5 to TRBJ1-2; D remains ambiguous. The germline CDR1 and CDR2 sequences are SGHKS and YYEKEE (reference sequence). The CDR3 spans 15 residues. V gave up 4 bases and J gave up 4 bases, with 17 bases separating them.

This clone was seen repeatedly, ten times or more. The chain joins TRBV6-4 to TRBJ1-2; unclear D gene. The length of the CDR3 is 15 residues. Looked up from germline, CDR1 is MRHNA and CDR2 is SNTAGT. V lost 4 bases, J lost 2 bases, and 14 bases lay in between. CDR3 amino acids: CASSVSHKENYGYTF. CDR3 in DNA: TGTGCCAGCAGTGTCTCTCATAAGGAGAACTATGGCTACACCTTC.

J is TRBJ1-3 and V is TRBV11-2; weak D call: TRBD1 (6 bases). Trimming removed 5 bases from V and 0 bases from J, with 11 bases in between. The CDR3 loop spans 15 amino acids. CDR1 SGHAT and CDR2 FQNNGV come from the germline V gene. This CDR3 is CASSPDRHSGNTIYF. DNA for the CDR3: TGTGCCAGCAGCCCCGACAGGCACTCTGGAAACACCATATATTTT. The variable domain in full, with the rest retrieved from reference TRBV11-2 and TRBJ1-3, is EAGVAQSPRYKIIEKRQSVAFWCNPISGHATLYWYQQILGQGPKLLIQFQNNGVVDDSQLPKDRFSAERLKGVDSTLKIQPAKLEDSAVYLCASSPDRHSGNTIYFGEGSWLTVV.

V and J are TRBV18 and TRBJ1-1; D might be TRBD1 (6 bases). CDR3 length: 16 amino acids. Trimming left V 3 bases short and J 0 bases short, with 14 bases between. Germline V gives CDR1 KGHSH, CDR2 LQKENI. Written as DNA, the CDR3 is TGTGCCAGCTCACCCACCGGACAGAACTTGAACACTGAAGCTTTCTTT. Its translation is CASSPTGQNLNTEAFF.

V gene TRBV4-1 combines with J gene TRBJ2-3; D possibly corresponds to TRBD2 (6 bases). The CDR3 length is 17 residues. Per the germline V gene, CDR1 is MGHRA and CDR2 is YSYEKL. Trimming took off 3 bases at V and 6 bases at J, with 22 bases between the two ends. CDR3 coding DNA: TGCGCCAGCAGCCAGGTCGGCCGAGGACGTGGGGGGGATACGCAGTATTTT. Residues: CASSQVGRGRGGDTQYF.

As DNA, the CDR3 is TGCAGCGTTAGGGGCGGTAAGAACACTGAAGCTTTCTTT. Translating gives CSVRGGKNTEAFF. V gene TRBV29-1 combines with J gene TRBJ1-1, with a weak D call TRBD1 (5 bases). Germline V gene data show CDR1 as SQVTM and CDR2 as ANQGSEA. Trimming cost V 5 bases and J 1 base, with 11 bases left between them. CDR3 length: 13 residues.